Reported below is one TCR beta chain. Its antigen is not identified. Survey level was the resolution at which the v3.0 immunoSEQ assay ran. The repertoire was sequenced with immunoSEQ multiplex PCR; TCRdb's copy has only in-frame clones and lacks some. The sample lists 25,000 to 35,000 clones; 85% to 90% were seen once. This sample was taken from a study of long-term antiretroviral therapy in people with HIV. Broader study findings: The repertoire was dominated at all time points by clones expanded before ART.

The ends were cut back, 4 bases at V and 10 bases at J, with 13 bases in the middle. CDR1 and CDR2 (germline): SEHNR, FQNEAQ (reference sequence). The CDR3 extends over 12 amino acids. This clonotype originated in a man aged 45-65 years with HIV. The specimen was unsorted PBMCs, collected 3.2 years before starting antiretroviral therapy. This sequence joins TRBV7-9 and TRBJ1-2; D is unclear. The CDR3 nucleotides read TGTGCCAGCAGCTCCGATCTTTCCTCCTACACCTTC. Its protein is CASSSDLSSYTF.